A single sample is the source of the 26 T cell receptor beta chains below, sequenced in a study of T cell changes during pregnancy in multiple sclerosis. Sequencing used immunoSEQ multiplex PCR; TCRdb keeps in-frame clones, though not all of them. The sample contains roughly 88,000 clones, about 92% of which appear only once. The source was peripheral blood, collected in the first trimester of pregnancy. These receptors all come from a female donor with multiple sclerosis, enrolled in a pregnancy study.

This chain links TRBV7-9 with TRBJ1-1, with no clear D. Trimming pared 3 bases from V and 5 bases from J, leaving 4 bases between. The germline V gene has CDR1 SEHNR and CDR2 FQNEAQ (reference sequence). This CDR3 region has 11 residues. CDR3 in amino acids: CASSLSTEAFF. CDR3 nucleotides: TGTGCCAGCAGCTTGTCAACTGAAGCTTTCTTT.

The chain carries TRBV27 and TRBJ1-1; D not resolved. Germline loops: CDR1 MNHEY, CDR2 SMNVEV (reference sequence). V was clipped by 3 bases and J by 1 base, with 9 bases between them. This CDR3 spans 14 amino acids. Written as DNA, the CDR3 is TGTGCCAGCAGTTTCGCAGGCCAGAACACTGAAGCTTTCTTT. Translated: CASSFAGQNTEAFF.

This clone was seen only once. CDR3 DNA: TGTGCCTGGAGTGGACAGGGAGGTCCCGCTGAGACCCAGTACTTC. Translated, it gives CAWSGQGGPAETQYF. The V call is TRBV30, the J call TRBJ2-5; D may be TRBD1 (7 bases). Germline lookup yields CDR1 GTSNPN and CDR2 SVGIG (reference sequence). The CDR3 loop spans 15 amino acids. V was clipped by 1 base and J by 5 bases, with 17 bases between them.

The chain joins TRBV10-1 to TRBJ2-5, with 10 bases lining up with TRBD1. Per the germline V gene, CDR1 is WNHNN and CDR2 is SYGVQD (reference sequence). With 4 bases clipped from V and 3 bases from J, the junction kept 5 bases outside the gene matches. This CDR3 is 15 amino acids long. Written as DNA, the CDR3 is TGCGCCAGCAGTGGCGCCGGGACAGGGGAAGAGACCCAGTACTTC. Protein: CASSGAGTGEETQYF.

The V and J genes are TRBV25-1 and TRBJ1-1; D unclear. Germline V gene sequence: CDR1 MGHDK, CDR2 SYGVNS. Trimming removed 0 bases at V and 5 bases at J, with 10 bases between. The CDR3 has 14 residues. The CDR3 nucleotides read TGTGCCAGCAGTGAATATCCCGGTATGACTGAAGCTTTCTTT. This sequence encodes CASSEYPGMTEAFF.

V and J are TRBV2 and TRBJ2-7, with D possibly TRBD1 on 6 matching bases. Germline CDR1 SNHLY, CDR2 FYNNEI. This CDR3 comprises 17 residues. V lost 5 bases, J lost 4 bases, and 24 bases lay in between. The CDR3 nucleotides read TGTGCCAGCAGTTCGCCCCTGAGAGGGACAAAGACATACGAGCAGTACTTC. Amino acid sequence: CASSSPLRGTKTYEQYF.

This rearrangement joins TRBV7-2 to TRBJ1-2; D gene uncertain. Germline V gene sequence: CDR1 SGHTA, CDR2 FQGNSA. CDR3 length equals 14 residues. Trimming removed 1 base at V and 2 bases at J, with 8 bases between. For the CDR3, the DNA is TGTGCCAGCAGCTTAGAACAGCTAAACTATGGCTACACCTTC. This sequence encodes CASSLEQLNYGYTF. Drawing the rest from reference TRBV7-2 and TRBJ1-2, the complete variable domain is GAGVSQSPSNKVTEKGKDVELRCDPISGHTALYWYRQSLGQGLEFLIYFQGNSAPDKSGLPSDRFSAERTGGSVSTLTIQRTQQEDSAVYLCASSLEQLNYGYTFGSGTRLTVV.

In DNA, the CDR3 is TGTGCCTGGAGTGCCCACAGCTCCTATAATTCACCCCTCCACTTT. This codes for CAWSAHSSYNSPLHF. The chain employs TRBV30 and TRBJ1-6; unclear D gene. CDR3 length equals 15 residues. Germline-derived CDR1 and CDR2 are GTSNPN and SVGIG (reference sequence). V gave up 1 base and J gave up 0 bases, with 7 bases separating them.

The genes are TRBV7-2 and TRBJ1-5, with a weak D call TRBD1 (6 bases). Germline CDR1 and CDR2: SGHTA and FQGNSA. V was clipped by 3 bases and J by 3 bases, with 12 bases between them. The CDR3 runs to 15 residues. DNA for the CDR3: TGTGCCAGCAGCTTCCTCACAGGGATCAATCAGCCCCAGCATTTT. Encoded protein: CASSFLTGINQPQHF. The entire variable domain, with the rest obtained from reference TRBV7-2 and TRBJ1-5, is as follows: GAGVSQSPSNKVTEKGKDVELRCDPISGHTALYWYRQSLGQGLEFLIYFQGNSAPDKSGLPSDRFSAERTGGSVSTLTIQRTQQEDSAVYLCASSFLTGINQPQHFGDGTRLSIL.

This chain connects TRBV6-5 to TRBJ1-1; 10 bases align to TRBD1. Germline trimming cut 4 bases from V and 3 bases from J; bases unmatched to any gene: 5. The CDR3 runs to 15 residues. Looked up from germline, CDR1 is MNHEY and CDR2 is SVGAGI. The DNA for the CDR3 is TGTGCCAGCAGTTGGACGGGACAGGGGCACACTGAAGCTTTCTTT. Its protein is CASSWTGQGHTEAFF.

The rearrangement joins TRBV9 to TRBJ2-1; D is possibly TRBD2 (7 bases). Germline-derived CDR1 and CDR2 are SGDLS and YYNGEE. The CDR3 covers 15 residues. Trimming shortened V by 2 bases and J by 9 bases, and 18 bases separated the two germline ends. CDR3 protein: CASSVGGAGRSEQFF. The CDR3 DNA is TGTGCCAGCAGCGTGGGGGGGGCAGGGCGGAGTGAGCAGTTCTTC.

The chain has TRBV7-8 and TRBJ2-1; TRBD1 agrees at 9 bases. Germline V gene data show CDR1 as SGHVS and CDR2 as FQNEAQ. CDR3 length: 17 amino acids. The trim removed 1 base at V and 8 bases at J, leaving 12 bases unmatched. The DNA for the CDR3 is TGTGCCAGCAGCTTAGTGGGAGACAGGGGGTTTTGGGATGAGCAGTTCTTC. This sequence encodes CASSLVGDRGFWDEQFF.

In its sample, this clone was seen once. V gene TRBV11-2 combines with J gene TRBJ2-7, with D maybe TRBD2 (5 bases). The germline gives CDR1 SGHAT, CDR2 FQNNGV. Trimming shortened V by 1 base and J by 2 bases, and 9 bases separated the two germline ends. This CDR3 comprises 14 residues. CDR3 in DNA: TGTGCCAGCAGCTTAGGGACTGGGACCTACGAGCAGTACTTC. It codes for CASSLGTGTYEQYF.

J is TRBJ2-7 and V is TRBV10-3, with 10 bases fitting TRBD2. In germline, CDR1 is ENHRY, CDR2 SYGVKD. The CDR3 covers 14 residues. The V segment lost 3 bases and the J segment 2 bases; nucleotides outside the gene matches: 1. In nucleotides, the CDR3 is TGTGCCATCAGTGAAGCGGGAGGGACCTACGAGCAGTACTTC. Its protein product is CAISEAGGTYEQYF.

Only one count was recorded for this clone. The V and J genes are TRBV19 and TRBJ1-1, with TRBD1 matching over 8 bases. The CDR3 has 15 residues. With V trimmed by 7 bases and J by 1 base, 8 bases remained unmatched. The germline CDR1 and CDR2 sequences are LNHDA and SQIVND (reference sequence). The CDR3 DNA follows: TGTGCCAGTAAGGAGACAGGGGCGGGGAACACTGAAGCTTTCTTT. It encodes CASKETGAGNTEAFF.

Written as DNA, the CDR3 is TGTGCCAGCAGCTTGAAGCGGGAGCGGGCAGAGACCCAGTACTTC. Amino acids: CASSLKRERAETQYF. The rearrangement uses TRBV5-4 and TRBJ2-5; 8 bases are shared with TRBD2. V was clipped by 1 base and J by 4 bases; unmatched bases: 6. The length of the CDR3 is 15 residues. The V gene's germline CDR1 is SGHNT and CDR2 YYREEE (reference sequence).

This chain connects TRBV6-1 to TRBJ2-7; a weak D match, TRBD1 (6 bases). Per germline, CDR1 MNHNS and CDR2 SASEGT. CDR3 size: 13 residues. Trimming left V 8 bases short and J 2 bases short, with 13 bases between. This CDR3 reads CASEVRGTYEQYF. CDR3 nucleotides: TGTGCCAGCGAGGTCAGGGGTACCTACGAGCAGTACTTC.

The chain couples TRBV7-9 to TRBJ1-5; no reliable D call. Per the germline V gene, CDR1 is SEHNR and CDR2 is FQNEAQ (reference sequence). CDR3 length: 17 residues. V was trimmed by 1 base and J by 0 bases, leaving 13 bases between them. The CDR3 DNA sequence: TGTGCCAGCAGCTTAGTCGGAACGGGTCGTAGCAATCAGCCCCAGCATTTT. It translates to CASSLVGTGRSNQPQHF.

V gene TRBV7-2 combines with J gene TRBJ1-2, with TRBD1 matching 8 bases. V shed 5 bases and J 2 bases; nucleotides not matched to a gene: 4. Germline loops: CDR1 SGHTA, CDR2 FQGNSA. The CDR3 runs to 14 residues. The CDR3 sequence is CASSLNRGNYGYTF. CDR3 nucleotide sequence: TGTGCCAGCAGCCTAAACAGGGGGAACTATGGCTACACCTTC.

J is TRBJ2-5 and V is TRBV30; D is possibly TRBD2 (5 bases). V lost 2 bases and J 5 bases, leaving 15 bases between the germline ends. In germline, CDR1 is GTSNPN, CDR2 SVGIG (reference sequence). The CDR3 has 14 residues. DNA of the CDR3: TGTGCCTGGAGTCGTACGCCTACGGGGGAGACCCAGTACTTC. Encoded protein: CAWSRTPTGETQYF. The full variable domain, rest sourced from reference TRBV30 and TRBJ2-5, is SQTIHQWPATLVQPVGSPLSLECTVEGTSNPNLYWYRQAAGRGLQLLFYSVGIGQISSEVPQNLSASRPQDRQFILSSKKLLLSDSGFYLCAWSRTPTGETQYFGPGTRLLVL.

This chain uses TRBV5-4 with TRBJ2-2; possibly TRBD1 for D (5 bases). The V end lost 2 bases, the J end lost 4 bases, and 12 bases lay between the germline ends. Germline CDR1 is SGHNT and CDR2 is YYREEE (reference sequence). The CDR3 covers 15 residues. This CDR3 reads CASSFPGRLTGELFF. The CDR3 DNA reads TGTGCCAGCAGCTTCCCAGGGCGGCTCACCGGGGAGCTGTTTTTT.

V gene TRBV30 combines with J gene TRBJ2-7; the D gene is possibly TRBD1 (6 bases). Trimming cost V 4 bases and J 2 bases, with 12 bases left between them. Germline assignment: CDR1 GTSNPN and CDR2 SVGIG (reference sequence). This CDR3 comprises 13 residues. The CDR3 region is CAWIQKGAYEQYF. The CDR3 DNA reads TGTGCCTGGATCCAAAAGGGGGCCTACGAGCAGTACTTC.

The chain has TRBV7-8 and TRBJ2-7; 8 bases align to TRBD2. The trim removed 1 base at V and 3 bases at J, leaving 5 bases unmatched. CDR1 is SGHVS and CDR2 is FQNEAQ in the germline V gene. The CDR3 runs to 15 residues. The CDR3 DNA is TGTGCCAGCAGCTTAGGTGACAGCGGGAGCTACGAGCAGTACTTC. Translation gives CASSLGDSGSYEQYF.

The chain couples TRBV29-1 to TRBJ2-2; 7 bases agree with TRBD2. The CDR3 has 15 amino acids. With V trimmed by 3 bases and J by 4 bases, 8 bases remained unmatched. Germline CDR1 and CDR2: SQVTM and ANQGSEA. CDR3 DNA sequence: TGCAGCGTTGAGGTCGTCGGCGGGAGCACCGGGGAGCTGTTTTTT. Its translation: CSVEVVGGSTGELFF.

The chain couples TRBV19 to TRBJ2-7; D possibly corresponds to TRBD1 (6 bases). The germline CDR1 and CDR2 sequences are LNHDA and SQIVND (reference sequence). The CDR3 runs 16 residues. V lost 3 bases and J 2 bases, leaving 17 bases between the germline ends. Written as DNA, the CDR3 is TGTGCCAGTAGTATTCGTCGCGGACAGAGGGCCTACGAGCAGTACTTC. Protein product: CASSIRRGQRAYEQYF.

This clone was detected a few times. This chain connects TRBV4-3 to TRBJ1-5; D uncertain. In germline, CDR1 is LGHNA, CDR2 YSLEER. V lost 0 bases, J lost 4 bases, and 7 bases lay in between. The CDR3 sequence is 14 residues long. The CDR3 sequence is CASSQDGRNQPQHF. CDR3 bases: TGCGCCAGCAGCCAAGATGGCCGAAATCAGCCCCAGCATTTT.